The clone carrying this TCR beta chain was recorded at least ten times. Its target is unknown. These data originate in a study of CD8 T cells in ankylosing spondylitis. Study-level points and caveats: Disease-associated clones were CD8+ and fairly uncommon in peripheral blood.

TCRdb itself ran the 5' RACE reads through MiXCR, one entry per CDR3 protein. The sample records 220,000 or so distinct CDR3 sequences, roughly 10% being singletons. The sequenced sample was blood, either unsorted or a sorted T cell fraction (not recorded which). The receptor's source is a male donor with ankylosing spondylitis or in good health (not recorded which).

CDR3 sequence (DNA): TGTGCCAGCAGCCAACAGGGACAGCATTACAATGAGCAGTTCTTC. Translation gives CASSQQGQHYNEQFF. V and J are TRBV14 and TRBJ2-1; 7 bases align to TRBD1. This CDR3 spans 15 amino acids. The germline V gene has CDR1 SGHDN and CDR2 FVKESK. The V and J ends lost 2 bases and 4 bases, in that order; junction bases with no gene match: 5.